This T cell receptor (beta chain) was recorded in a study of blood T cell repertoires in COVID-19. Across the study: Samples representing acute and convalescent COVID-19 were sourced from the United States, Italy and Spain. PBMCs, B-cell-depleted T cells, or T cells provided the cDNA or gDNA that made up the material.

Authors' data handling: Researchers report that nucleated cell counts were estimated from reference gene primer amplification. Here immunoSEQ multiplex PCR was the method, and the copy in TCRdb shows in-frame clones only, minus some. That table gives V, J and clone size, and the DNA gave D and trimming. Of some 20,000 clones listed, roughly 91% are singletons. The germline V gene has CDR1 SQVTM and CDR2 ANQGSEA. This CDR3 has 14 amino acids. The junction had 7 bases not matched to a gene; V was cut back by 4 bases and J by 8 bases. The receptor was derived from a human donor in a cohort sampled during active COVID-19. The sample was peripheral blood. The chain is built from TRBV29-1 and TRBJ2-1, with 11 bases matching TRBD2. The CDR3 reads CSVAPTSGTHEQFF. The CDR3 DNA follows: TGCAGCGTTGCGCCGACTAGCGGGACGCATGAGCAGTTCTTC.